The 8 T cell receptor beta chains below come from one sample, sequenced in a study of neurological immune-mediated disorders. TCRdb passed the 5' RACE reads through MiXCR, listing each CDR3 protein once. The sample has approximately 85,000 distinct CDR3 sequences, approximately 13% seen once. The time point was: longitudinal time-point 2. Sample: PBMCs. The receptors were sampled from a female donor with HTLV-1-associated myelopathy (HAM/TSP).

This clonotype was picked up one time. This may come from a read error, since a much larger clone is one base off. This chain joins TRBV5-1 and TRBJ2-7; D unclear. This CDR3 has 15 amino acids. Per germline, CDR1 SGHRS and CDR2 YFSETQ. V dropped 2 bases and J dropped 3 bases, with 15 bases sitting between them. The CDR3 DNA reads as TGCGCCAGCAGCTTCTTAGGATCTGGAAACTACGAGCAGTACTTC. Protein sequence: CASSFLGSGNYEQYF.

The sample holds many counts of this clonotype. The rearrangement joins TRBV3-1 to TRBJ2-1; D gene unclear. There are 13 residues in the CDR3. V was pared by 3 bases and J by 4 bases, with 7 bases between. Germline V CDR1 and CDR2: LGHDT, YNNKEL (reference sequence). The CDR3 spells CASSHPPYNEQFF. CDR3 in DNA: TGTGCCAGCAGCCATCCCCCTTACAATGAGCAGTTCTTC.

This clonotype was detected many times. The V gene is TRBV25-1, the J gene TRBJ1-2; possible D gene TRBD1, 5 bases. The CDR3 is 13 residues long. Trimming took off 9 bases at V and 4 bases at J, with 15 bases between the two ends. Germline values: CDR1 MGHDK, CDR2 SYGVNS. CDR3 sequence (DNA): TGTGCCAGTGGGGGGGGTAGTAGCTATGGCTACACCTTC. Encoded protein: CASGGGSSYGYTF.

This clonotype has a count of ten or more. The chain couples TRBV2 to TRBJ2-1, with 8 nucleotides matching TRBD2. Germline-derived CDR1 and CDR2 are SNHLY and FYNNEI. The V and J ends lost 6 bases and 0 bases, in that order; junction bases with no gene match: 1. The CDR3 is made up of 14 amino acids. CDR3 DNA sequence: TGTGCCAGCAGAACTAGCGGCTCCTACAATGAGCAGTTCTTC. The encoded protein is CASRTSGSYNEQFF. The full variable domain, in which reference TRBV2 and TRBJ2-1 provide the parts outside the CDR3, is EPEVTQTPSHQVTQMGQEVILRCVPISNHLYFYWYRQILGQKVEFLVSFYNNEISEKSEIFDDQFSVERPDGSNFTLKIRSTKLEDSAMYFCASRTSGSYNEQFFGPGTRLTVL.

This clonotype was recorded at least ten times. The V gene is TRBV7-9, the J gene TRBJ2-3; tentatively, D is TRBD1 or TRBD2 (6 bases each). Per the germline V gene, CDR1 is SEHNR and CDR2 is FQNEAQ (reference sequence). The V and J ends lost 8 bases and 5 bases respectively, with 17 bases between them. This CDR3 comprises 14 residues. Here the CDR3 DNA reads TGTGCCAGCTCCCCCTCGGGGGCAGGAGATACGCAGTATTTT. Translation gives CASSPSGAGDTQYF.

This clonotype has a count of ten or more. V gene TRBV7-2 combines with J gene TRBJ2-7; 7 bases are a match to TRBD2. Germline CDR1 is SGHTA and CDR2 is FQGNSA. The V and J ends lost 6 bases and 2 bases, in that order; junction bases with no gene match: 7. The CDR3 totals 14 residues. For the CDR3, the DNA is TGTGCCAGCAGTCCGATTAGCGGGCCCTACGAGCAGTACTTC. Translating it yields CASSPISGPYEQYF.

This clonotype was detected ten times or more. This chain links TRBV5-1 with TRBJ1-3; D not resolved. The CDR3 covers 13 residues. Trimming removed 2 bases at V and 0 bases at J, with 3 bases between. The germline gives CDR1 SGHRS, CDR2 YFSETQ. The CDR3 sequence: CASSLSSGNTIYF. The CDR3, as DNA: TGCGCCAGCAGCTTAAGCTCTGGAAACACCATATATTTT.

The table lists this clonotype with a few counts. The V gene is TRBV12-5, the J gene TRBJ2-2; 9 bases fit TRBD1. From germline, CDR1 is LGHNT and CDR2 FRNRAP. V gave up 3 bases and J gave up 0 bases; unmatched junction bases: 17. This CDR3 contains 21 residues. In DNA form, the CDR3 reads TGTGCTAGTGGTTTACTCCCGGGACAGGGCCCTTTTTTCGCGAACACCGGGGAGCTGTTTTTT. Amino acids: CASGLLPGQGPFFANTGELFF.